The 2 T cell receptor beta chains below were found in one sample sequenced in a study of OX40 agonist ivuxolimab in advanced cancers. Clones were sequenced by immunoSEQ multiplex PCR, and TCRdb holds only the in-frame ones, with some missing. The data show tens of thousands of clones, approximately 90% seen once. The source material was CD4+ or CD8+ T cells sorted from blood, sampled in a trial of the OX40 agonist ivuxolimab. The origin of the receptors is an adult with an advanced solid tumor such as melanoma, head and neck, liver or kidney cancer.

The chain combines TRBV28 with TRBJ2-6; 9 positions agree with TRBD1. From germline, CDR1 is MDHEN and CDR2 SYDVKM. This CDR3 comprises 18 residues. V lost 5 bases, J lost 1 base, and 9 bases stayed unmatched. The CDR3 DNA sequence: TGTGCCAGCAGTCCCCCGGGACAGGGAAAGTCTGGGGCCAACGTCCTGACTTTC. This codes for CASSPPGQGKSGANVLTF.

This chain connects TRBV6-1 to TRBJ2-7, with a tentative D call TRBD1 (6 bases). The V gene lost 4 bases and the J gene lost 3 bases, with 16 bases spanning the gap. CDR1 is MNHNS, CDR2 SASEGT, per germline. This CDR3 contains 15 residues. CDR3 sequence reads: CASSGTVSRIYEQYF. As DNA, the CDR3 is TGTGCCAGCAGTGGGACAGTATCGAGGATCTACGAGCAGTACTTC.